These T cell receptor beta chains were read from a single sample in a study of control samples from healthy donors and cancer patients. TCRdb's table, derived via immunoSEQ multiplex PCR, lists solely in-frame clones and lacks some. Found here are 95,000 to 120,000 clones, 70% to 85% of them singletons; the top ten hold about 7%. Sequenced: blood. Source of these receptors: a man between 18 and 29 years old in good health. CDR3s include the opening cysteine and the closing phenylalanine or tryptophan. Each record gives: D gene, CDR3 length, clone size, J gene, V gene, CDR3 DNA, CDR3 protein. D genes are given only for firm matches. Some rows have no size entry. The others give once, few or many, or a class for an expanded clone.

.,14,.,TRBJ2-5,TRBV6-5,TGTGCCAGCAGTTCTCCTTTCCTCTTGGAGACCCAGTACTTC,CASSSPFLLETQYF
TRBD1,16,.,TRBJ2-2,TRBV4-3,TGCGCCAGCAGCCAACCGGGACAGGGGGGTCCCGGGGAGCTGTTTTTT,CASSQPGQGGPGELFF
.,13,.,TRBJ1-6,TRBV30,TGTGCCTGGAGTGTACAGGGTAATTCACCCCTCCACTTT,CAWSVQGNSPLHF
.,15,once,TRBJ1-1,TRBV4-1,TGCGCCAGCAGCCAAGTGTCAGGGGTGAACACTGAAGCTTTCTTT,CASSQVSGVNTEAFF
.,17,.,TRBJ1-3,TRBV9,TGTGCCAGCAGCGTAGGGGGTAGTGCGGCCTCTGGAAACACCATATATTTT,CASSVGGSAASGNTIYF
.,12,.,TRBJ2-5,TRBV5-4,TGTGCCAGCAGCATCAAACAAGAGACCCAGTACTTC,CASSIKQETQYF
.,13,once,TRBJ2-3,TRBV7-9,TGTGCCAGCAGTTACGACAGGACAGATACGCAGTATTTT,CASSYDRTDTQYF
.,15,.,TRBJ2-1,TRBV4-3,TGCGCCAGCAGCAACAGGCGATACTCCTACAATGAGCAGTTCTTC,CASSNRRYSYNEQFF
.,13,.,TRBJ1-1,TRBV19,TGTGCCAGTAGTCGCGGACAGTACACTGAAGCTTTCTTT,CASSRGQYTEAFF
TRBD1,14,.,TRBJ1-1,TRBV5-5,TGTGCCAGCAGCCCGTCGACAGGGGGCCCTGAAGCTTTCTTT,CASSPSTGGPEAFF
.,13,.,TRBJ1-2,TRBV23-1,TGCGCCAGCAGTCGATCCACAATCTATGGCTACACCTTC,CASSRSTIYGYTF
.,16,.,TRBJ2-6,TRBV28,TGTGCCAGCAGTTTCCAGTTTCTTTCTGGGGCCAACGTCCTGACTTTC,CASSFQFLSGANVLTF
.,16,.,TRBJ2-6,TRBV6-5,TGTGCCAGCAGTTACTCCCCGGGTTCTGGGGCCAACGTCCTGACTTTC,CASSYSPGSGANVLTF
TRBD1,14,.,TRBJ2-4,TRBV29-1,TGCAGCGTTGGAGACAGGGGGCTCAAAAACATTCAGTACTTC,CSVGDRGLKNIQYF
.,15,.,TRBJ1-4,TRBV11-2,TGTGCCAGCAGCCTCGCAGGGGCCCGTAATGAAAAACTGTTTTTT,CASSLAGARNEKLFF